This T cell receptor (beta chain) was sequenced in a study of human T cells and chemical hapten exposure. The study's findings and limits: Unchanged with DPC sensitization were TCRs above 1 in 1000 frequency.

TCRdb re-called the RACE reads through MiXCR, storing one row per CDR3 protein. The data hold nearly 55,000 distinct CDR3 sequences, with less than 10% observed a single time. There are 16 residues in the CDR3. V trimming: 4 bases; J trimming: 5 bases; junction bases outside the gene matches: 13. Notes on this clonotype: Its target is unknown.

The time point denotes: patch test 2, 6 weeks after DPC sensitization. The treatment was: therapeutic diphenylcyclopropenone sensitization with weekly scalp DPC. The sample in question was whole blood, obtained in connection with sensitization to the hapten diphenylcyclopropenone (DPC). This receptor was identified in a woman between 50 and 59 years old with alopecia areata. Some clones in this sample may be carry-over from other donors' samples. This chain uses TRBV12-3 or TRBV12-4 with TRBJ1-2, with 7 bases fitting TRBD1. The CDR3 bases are TGTGCCAGCAGTTACGGACAGGTCAGAGCGTCATATGGCTACACCTTC. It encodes CASSYGQVRASYGYTF.